The 5 T cell receptor beta chains below all came from one sample that was sequenced in a study of T cells in narcolepsy. The protocol was immunoSEQ multiplex PCR, while the TCRdb copy is restricted to in-frame clones and leaves out a portion. The table records about 37,000 clones, around 80% of them present only once. Sequenced material: memory (CD45RA-) CD4+ T cells from blood. These receptor sequences come from a human donor in good health.

This chain uses TRBV4-1 with TRBJ2-1; the D gene is possibly TRBD1 (6 bases). Germline values: CDR1 MGHRA, CDR2 YSYEKL. The CDR3 extends over 14 amino acids. Trimming pared 1 base from V and 5 bases from J, leaving 9 bases between. This chain's CDR3 is CASSQGGQDNEQFF. The CDR3 DNA reads as TGCGCCAGCAGCCAAGGGGGGCAAGACAATGAGCAGTTCTTC.

J is TRBJ2-1 and V is TRBV2; weak D call: TRBD2 (6 bases). CDR3 length equals 14 residues. The V end lost 7 bases, the J end lost 0 bases, and 10 bases lay between the germline ends. Germline values: CDR1 SNHLY, CDR2 FYNNEI. The CDR3 region is CASMRLDSYNEQFF. CDR3 DNA: TGTGCCAGCATGCGACTAGACTCCTACAATGAGCAGTTCTTC.

The J gene is TRBJ1-2, the V gene TRBV4-2, with no clear D. The length of the CDR3 is 14 residues. Trimming removed 2 bases from V and 14 bases from J, with 21 bases in between. CDR1 and CDR2 from the germline V gene are LGHNA and YNFKEQ. CDR3 amino acids: CASSQNPKAREWTF. The CDR3 region has the DNA TGTGCCAGCAGCCAAAACCCCAAGGCGCGGGAGTGGACCTTC.

The V gene is TRBV4-1, the J gene TRBJ2-2; the match to TRBD2 covers 12 bases. The V segment lost 4 bases and the J segment 1 base; nucleotides outside the gene matches: 10. Germline values: CDR1 MGHRA, CDR2 YSYEKL. This CDR3 region has 19 residues. The CDR3, as DNA: TGCGCCAGCAGCCTCAGTGGGCTAGCGGGGGGGATGAACACCGGGGAGCTGTTTTTT. It encodes CASSLSGLAGGMNTGELFF.

The chain is built from TRBV6-1 and TRBJ2-3; D may be TRBD2 (5 bases). The germline CDR1 and CDR2 sequences are MNHNS and SASEGT. Trimming took 3 bases from V and 4 from J, leaving 17 bases between them. The CDR3 contains 16 residues. The CDR3 here is CASSEARGKWADTQYF. In DNA form, the CDR3 reads TGTGCCAGCAGTGAGGCACGAGGGAAGTGGGCAGATACGCAGTATTTT.